Described below is a single T cell receptor beta chain sequence and its context. This entry is derived from a study of blood T cell repertoires in COVID-19. This CDR3 is built from 15 residues. The V end was cut by 1 base, the J end by 2 bases, with 11 bases between. Per germline, CDR1 SGHTA and CDR2 FQGNSA. Here immunoSEQ multiplex PCR was the method, and the copy in TCRdb shows in-frame clones only, minus some. Of roughly 360,000 clones listed, approximately 87% were seen once; the top ten hold 1.3%. The V gene is TRBV7-2, the J gene TRBJ1-2; maybe TRBD1 (5 bases). Sequencing was done on a sample of PBMCs or T cells enriched from blood (not recorded which). This receptor was obtained from a man younger than 45 who had recovered from COVID-19. The DNA for the CDR3 is TGTGCCAGCAGCTTAGATCCTACAGGAAACTATGGCTACACCTTC. Encoded protein: CASSLDPTGNYGYTF.